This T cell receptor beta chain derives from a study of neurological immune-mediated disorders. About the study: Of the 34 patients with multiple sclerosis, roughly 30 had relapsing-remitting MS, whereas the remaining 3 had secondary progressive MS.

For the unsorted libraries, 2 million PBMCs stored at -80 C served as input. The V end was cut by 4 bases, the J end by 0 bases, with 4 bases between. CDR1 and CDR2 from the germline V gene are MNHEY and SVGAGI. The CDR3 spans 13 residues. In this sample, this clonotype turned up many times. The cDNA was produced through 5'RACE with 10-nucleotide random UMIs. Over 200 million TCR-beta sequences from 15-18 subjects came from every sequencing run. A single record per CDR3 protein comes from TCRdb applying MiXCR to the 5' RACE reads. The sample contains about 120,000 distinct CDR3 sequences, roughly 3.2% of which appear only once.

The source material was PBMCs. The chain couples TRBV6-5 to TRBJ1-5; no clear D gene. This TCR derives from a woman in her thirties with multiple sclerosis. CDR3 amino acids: CASSFYSNQPQHF. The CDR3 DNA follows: TGTGCCAGCAGTTTTTATAGCAATCAGCCCCAGCATTTT.